Listed below are T cell receptor beta chains from one sample, sequenced in a study of blood T cell repertoires in COVID-19. TCRdb's copy holds only in-frame clones and misses some; the assay was immunoSEQ multiplex PCR. The sample has under 85,000 clones; around 90% are singletons. The specimen was peripheral blood. The receptor source for this set is a woman older than 75 with active or convalescent COVID-19. CDR3s leave out the opening cysteine and the closing phenylalanine or tryptophan. Fields, in order: J gene, V gene, clone size, CDR3 protein. Size is omitted from some rows. Given values are once, few, many or a class for expanded clones.

TRBJ2-7 | TRBV6-5 | . | ASSYSVGQGVQY
TRBJ2-3 | TRBV7-9 | . | ASSSRFTDTQY
TRBJ2-5 | TRBV7-2 | . | ASSPRTGGQTQY
TRBJ2-1 | TRBV6-2/TRBV6-3 | few | ASSYPGTGQTFKKL
TRBJ2-5 | TRBV5-1 | . | ASRNQQGAQETQY
TRBJ2-3 | TRBV5-1 | . | ASSLEGLPTDTQY
TRBJ2-7 | TRBV9 | . | ASSAGLAGSYEQY
TRBJ1-2 | TRBV30 | . | AWSVPGTGGNYGYT
TRBJ2-5 | TRBV9 | once | ASSVGPGGGETQY
TRBJ1-6 | TRBV4-3 | few | ASSQGQQDSSYNSPLH
TRBJ2-7 | TRBV5-4 | . | ASSLGASGRVAHEQY
TRBJ2-1 | TRBV28 | . | ASSLWGTYNEQF
TRBJ2-1 | TRBV19 | . | ASSRLGYEQF
TRBJ2-6 | TRBV5-1 | . | ASSPGHPSGANVLT
TRBJ2-3 | TRBV7-9 | . | ASSLAWTRESTDTQY
TRBJ1-3 | TRBV7-2 | once | ASLTGFSGNTIY
TRBJ1-1 | TRBV10-1 | . | ASSDKGRSTEAF
TRBJ1-2 | TRBV28 | . | ASSPRRGYT
TRBJ1-2 | TRBV2 | . | ASSTGGDYGYT
TRBJ1-5 | TRBV24-1 | . | ATSSSNQPQH
TRBJ2-7 | TRBV19 | . | ASSMQGGNYEQY
TRBJ1-2 | TRBV18 | once | ASSLGQGYDYGYT
TRBJ1-2 | TRBV7-2 | . | ASTRGPGDGYT
TRBJ2-3 | TRBV2 | once | ASSPLEDTQY
TRBJ2-7 | TRBV4-3 | . | ASSQDPRTETPYEQY